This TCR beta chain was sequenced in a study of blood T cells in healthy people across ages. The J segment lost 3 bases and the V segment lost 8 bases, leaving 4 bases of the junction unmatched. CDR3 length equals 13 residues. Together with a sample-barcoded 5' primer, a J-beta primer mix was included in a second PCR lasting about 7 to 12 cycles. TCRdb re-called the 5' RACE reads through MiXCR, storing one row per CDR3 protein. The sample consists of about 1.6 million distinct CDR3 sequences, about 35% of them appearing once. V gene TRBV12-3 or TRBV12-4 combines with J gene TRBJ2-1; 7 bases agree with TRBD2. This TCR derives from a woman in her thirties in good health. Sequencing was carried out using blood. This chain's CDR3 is CASDGGGYNEQFF. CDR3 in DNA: TGTGCCAGCGATGGGGGGGGCTACAATGAGCAGTTCTTC.